A single T cell receptor (beta chain) is shown here with its context. Its antigen is still unknown. This entry belongs to a study of cytomegalovirus exposure and HLA in healthy donors. Study-wide points: Using the classifier, cytomegalovirus status was reportedly diagnosed with high specificity and sensitivity.

V shed 6 bases, J shed 2 bases, and the junction held 3 bases outside the gene matches. CDR3 length: 14 amino acids. Germline values: CDR1 MDHEN, CDR2 SYDVKM. Sequencing was performed with immunoSEQ multiplex PCR; in TCRdb, only in-frame clones are kept and a portion is missing. The sample contains about 240,000 clones, 86% of which appear only once. The sequence came from a young woman in good health and CMV-seropositive. The sample taken for sequencing was PBMCs. The chain employs TRBV28 and TRBJ2-1; 8 bases are a match to TRBD2. This CDR3 is CASRLAEAYNEQFF. CDR3 nucleotide sequence: TGTGCCAGCAGACTAGCGGAGGCCTACAATGAGCAGTTCTTC. Full variable domain (remainder filled in from reference TRBV28 and TRBJ2-1): DVKVTQSSRYLVKRTGEKVFLECVQDMDHENMFWYRQDPGLGLRLIYFSYDVKMKEKGDIPEGYSVSREKKERFSLILESASTNQTSMYLCASRLAEAYNEQFFGPGTRLTVL.